This T cell receptor beta chain was documented in a study of OX40 agonist ivuxolimab in advanced cancers. The overall study: The mean age was roughly 60 years, ranging from roughly 23 to 80, with 82.7% of participants male.

The assay was immunoSEQ multiplex PCR, and TCRdb's table has in-frame clones only and misses some. The sample yields about 53,000 clones, 88% seen once. This clone appeared a single time. This sequence originates from an adult with an advanced solid tumor such as melanoma, head and neck, liver or kidney cancer. The sequenced sample was CD4+ or CD8+ T cells sorted from blood, obtained in a trial of the OX40 agonist ivuxolimab.

The CDR3 DNA reads as TGTGCCAGCAGTGAAGCGGAGCGGGGTTGGGGCACAGATACGCAGTATTTT. It codes for CASSEAERGWGTDTQYF. J is TRBJ2-3 and V is TRBV2; TRBD2 aligns across 7 bases. The germline gives CDR1 SNHLY, CDR2 FYNNEI. The CDR3 extends over 17 amino acids. V lost 0 bases, J lost 1 base, and 7 bases stayed unmatched.